The clone carrying this T cell receptor (beta chain) has ten or more counts. Its target is not known. The CDR3 loop spans 15 amino acids. V was pared by 1 base and J by 3 bases, with 3 bases of the junction left unmatched. The germline gives CDR1 LGHDT, CDR2 YNNKEL (reference sequence). The source of the sample is a study of T cells in Graves' hyperthyroidism and ophthalmopathy. Whole-study findings and limits: Ophthalmopathy prediction by the model preceded onset by a median roughly 6 months. In the analysis, a 13 V-J model separated ophthalmopathy from stable hyperthyroidism.

The authors obtained PBMCs from over 7.5 ml of fresh peripheral blood. Regions amplified from RNA transcripts were the TCR beta CDR3 regions. Initially, a first-round RT-PCR of the TCR CDR3 employed the HTBI primer set. TCRdb re-called the multiplex PCR reads with MiXCR, one entry per CDR3 protein. In the table there are 350,000 to 450,000 distinct CDR3 sequences, roughly an eighth of which are singletons. The source material was blood. The sequence was obtained from a man aged 50-60 years with Graves' ophthalmopathy. V is TRBV3-1 and J is TRBJ2-7, with TRBD2 identical over 10 bases. The CDR3 nucleotides are TGTGCCAGCAGCCAAGCGTCTAGCGGGAGCTACGAGCAGTACTTC. This translates into CASSQASSGSYEQYF.